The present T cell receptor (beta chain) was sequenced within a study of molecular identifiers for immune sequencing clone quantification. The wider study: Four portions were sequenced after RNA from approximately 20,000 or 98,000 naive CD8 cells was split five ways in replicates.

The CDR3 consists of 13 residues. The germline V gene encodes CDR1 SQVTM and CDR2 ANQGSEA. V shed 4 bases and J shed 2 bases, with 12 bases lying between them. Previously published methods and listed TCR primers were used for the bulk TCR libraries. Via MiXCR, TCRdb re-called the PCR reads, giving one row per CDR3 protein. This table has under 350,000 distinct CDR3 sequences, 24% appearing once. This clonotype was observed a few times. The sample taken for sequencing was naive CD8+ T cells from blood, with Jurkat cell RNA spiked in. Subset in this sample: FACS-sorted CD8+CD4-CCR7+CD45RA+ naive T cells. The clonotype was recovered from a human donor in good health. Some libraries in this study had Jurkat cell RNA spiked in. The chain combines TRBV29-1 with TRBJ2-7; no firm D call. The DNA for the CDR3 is TGCAGCGTTGTCTTCGGCTCAGCCTACGAGCAGTACTTC. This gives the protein CSVVFGSAYEQYF.